What follows are 12 T cell receptor beta chains derived from one specimen sequenced in a study of cytomegalovirus exposure and HLA in healthy donors. The method was immunoSEQ multiplex PCR; TCRdb's version includes in-frame clones alone and lacks a portion of them. The table lists 150,000 to 200,000 clones, about 90% of them singletons. Sequences were obtained from PBMCs. All receptors come from a woman between 18 and 29 years old in good health and CMV-seropositive.

The gene calls are TRBV18 and TRBJ2-1, with D maybe TRBD1 (6 bases). The V gene lost 2 bases and the J gene lost 5 bases, with 16 bases spanning the gap. Germline loops: CDR1 KGHSH, CDR2 LQKENI. The CDR3 has 16 amino acids. CDR3 loop: CASSPSVVRGNNEQFF. The CDR3 nucleotides are TGTGCCAGCTCACCATCGGTGGTCAGGGGAAACAATGAGCAGTTCTTC.

V and J are TRBV6-1 and TRBJ2-7; 8 nucleotides match TRBD1. V dropped 7 bases and J dropped 5; count of bases not matched to a gene: 13. Germline assignment: CDR1 MNHNS and CDR2 SASEGT. There are 15 residues in the CDR3. CDR3: CASTEIPTGEDEQYF. CDR3 nucleotides: TGTGCCAGCACTGAGATCCCGACAGGGGAGGACGAGCAGTACTTC.

This clone has a single count. This rearrangement joins TRBV27 to TRBJ2-3; perhaps TRBD1 as D (6 bases). CDR3 length: 15 amino acids. Germline CDR1 reads MNHEY; CDR2 reads SMNVEV (reference sequence). V shed 10 bases and J shed 3 bases, with 20 bases lying between them. CDR3 sequence (DNA): TGTGCCACCCTCGAGAGGGGGAGAGGAACAGATACGCAGTATTTT. Translated: CATLERGRGTDTQYF.

This chain connects TRBV19 to TRBJ1-2, with a possible D match to TRBD1 (5 bases). Germline V CDR1 and CDR2: LNHDA, SQIVND (reference sequence). CDR3 length: 15 residues. Trimming shortened V by 5 bases and J by 4 bases, and 17 bases separated the two germline ends. CDR3 nucleotides: TGTGCCAGTAGTCTGTCAATAAGGGGCGGCTATGGCTACACCTTC. Translated, it gives CASSLSIRGGYGYTF. Full variable domain (outside the CDR3, taken from reference TRBV19 and TRBJ1-2): DGGITQSPKYLFRKEGQNVTLSCEQNLNHDAMYWYRQDPGQGLRLIYYSQIVNDFQKGDIAEGYSVSREKKESFPLTVTSAQKNPTAFYLCASSLSIRGGYGYTFGSGTRLTVV.

The chain uses TRBV4-1 and TRBJ2-7, with 11 bases that match TRBD1. This CDR3 is 18 amino acids long. Germline lookup yields CDR1 MGHRA and CDR2 YSYEKL. The J segment lost 3 bases and the V segment lost 2 bases, leaving 12 bases of the junction unmatched. The CDR3 region has the DNA TGCGCCAGCAGCCAACTTCACACACCCGGGACAGGGGGCTACGAGCAGTACTTC. This sequence encodes CASSQLHTPGTGGYEQYF.

V is TRBV2 and J is TRBJ1-1, with 7 bases lining up with TRBD1. CDR3 length: 15 residues. V dropped 6 bases and J dropped 4; count of bases not matched to a gene: 11. Germline V lookup: CDR1 SNHLY, CDR2 FYNNEI. CDR3 in DNA: TGTGCCAGCAGGTCCGGGACAGATCTATTCACTGAAGCTTTCTTT. Translating gives CASRSGTDLFTEAFF.

V usage is TRBV28 and J usage is TRBJ1-2, with 7 positions matching TRBD1. Trimming cost V 6 bases and J 0 bases; bases outside gene matches: 4. CDR3 size: 14 residues. Germline loops: CDR1 MDHEN, CDR2 SYDVKM. CDR3 coding DNA: TGTGCCAGCAGACCCGGGACAGCTAACTATGGCTACACCTTC. Amino acids: CASRPGTANYGYTF.

The table lists this clone with a count of one. The chain joins TRBV4-1 to TRBJ2-7; a possible D gene is TRBD1 (6 bases). V lost 4 bases and J lost 3, with 10 bases in between. The CDR3 loop spans 13 amino acids. The V gene's germline CDR1 is MGHRA and CDR2 YSYEKL. CDR3 sequence reads: CASSREQGYEQYF. The DNA for the CDR3 is TGCGCCAGCAGCCGGGAACAGGGCTACGAGCAGTACTTC.

The rearrangement links TRBV9 to TRBJ2-5; 9 nucleotides match TRBD1. The CDR3 spans 15 residues. With 3 bases clipped from V and 4 bases from J, the junction kept 7 bases outside the gene matches. Germline V lookup: CDR1 SGDLS, CDR2 YYNGEE. CDR3 in DNA: TGTGCCAGCAGCGGGGGACAGGGCGAATTAGAGACCCAGTACTTC. Amino acid sequence: CASSGGQGELETQYF.

This chain uses TRBV6-5 with TRBJ1-2, with TRBD1 identical over 7 bases. The J segment lost 4 bases and the V segment lost 10 bases, leaving 9 bases of the junction unmatched. The germline V gene encodes CDR1 MNHEY and CDR2 SVGAGI. The CDR3 is made up of 13 amino acids. The CDR3, as DNA: TGTGCCATCTCACAGGGGCACGGCTATGGCTACACCTTC. Translated, it gives CAISQGHGYGYTF.

The V call is TRBV5-4, the J call TRBJ1-4, with D possibly matching TRBD1 (5 bases). Trimming removed 4 bases from V and 4 bases from J, with 11 bases in between. The CDR3 length is 14 residues. Germline V lookup: CDR1 SGHNT, CDR2 YYREEE (reference sequence). In nucleotides, the CDR3 is TGTGCCAGCAGCCACGGAGGGGATAATGAAAAACTGTTTTTT. Translation: CASSHGGDNEKLFF.

This clone was recorded once. The chain combines TRBV28 with TRBJ2-1, with D possibly TRBD1 on 6 matching bases. CDR3 length equals 15 residues. The ends were cut back, 7 bases at V and 8 bases at J, with 21 bases in the middle. Germline V CDR1 and CDR2: MDHEN, SYDVKM. The CDR3 reads CASINRGSLGHEQFF. Written as DNA, the CDR3 is TGTGCCAGCATTAATAGGGGGAGTCTCGGCCATGAGCAGTTCTTC.